The text below deals with one T cell receptor (beta chain). Germline CDR1 ENHRY, CDR2 SYGVKD. The CDR3 totals 14 residues. This entry belongs to a study of T cells expressing NK-cell markers. TCRdb reprocessed the 5' RACE reads; each CDR3 protein has one entry and no DNA is given. The sample's table shows around 260,000 distinct CDR3 sequences. Sample: blood T cells: a sorted CD56 or NKG2C T cell subset, CD4+ or CD8+ T cells, or bulk PBMC T cells (not recorded which). This chain uses TRBV10-3 with TRBJ2-3; TCRdb gives TRBD2 as the D gene, but with no DNA this cannot be confirmed. This receptor was identified in a woman aged 18-70 years in good health. The CDR3 is CAIREGPSTDTQYF.